The next 29 T cell receptor beta chains were all read from a single sample in a study of shared clonotypes between healthy human individuals. This table comes from immunoSEQ multiplex PCR, and its TCRdb copy is limited to in-frame clones, with some not included. Of 2 million to 3 million clones detected, approximately 94% appear once; the ten largest clones hold roughly 0.13%. Material: naive CD4+ T cells sorted from blood. Specified subset: CD45RA+ positively selected. All receptors come from a man in his late teens or twenties in good health.

The CDR3 here is CASSPTLPTGTSGNTIYF. CDR3 coding DNA: TGTGCCAGCAGTCCGACACTCCCGACAGGGACGTCTGGAAACACCATATATTTT. V is TRBV28 and J is TRBJ1-3; TRBD1 aligns across 7 bases. The trim removed 5 bases at V and 1 base at J, leaving 14 bases unmatched. The CDR3 is 18 residues long. The germline V gene has CDR1 MDHEN and CDR2 SYDVKM.

CDR3 protein: CAWSVRGQTWNTIYF. CDR3 in DNA: TGTGCCTGGAGTGTCAGGGGCCAGACCTGGAACACCATATATTTT. The chain combines TRBV30 with TRBJ1-3; tentatively, D is TRBD1 (6 bases). Germline V gene data show CDR1 as GTSNPN and CDR2 as SVGIG (reference sequence). Between the trimmed V and J ends, which lost 0 bases and 7 bases, there was a span of 16 bases. The CDR3 runs 15 residues.

This chain connects TRBV18 to TRBJ2-3, with 7 bases fitting TRBD2. The junction had 5 bases not matched to a gene; V was cut back by 2 bases and J by 3 bases. Germline V CDR1 and CDR2: KGHSH, LQKENI. The CDR3 covers 15 residues. The CDR3 loop is CASSPGLESTDTQYF. The CDR3 region has the DNA TGTGCCAGCTCACCAGGACTAGAGAGTACAGATACGCAGTATTTT.

This sequence joins TRBV5-1 and TRBJ2-5; 7 positions agree with TRBD2. This CDR3 spans 15 amino acids. V dropped 4 bases and J dropped 2; count of bases not matched to a gene: 8. The germline CDR1 and CDR2 sequences are SGHRS and YFSETQ. The CDR3, as DNA: TGCGCCAGCAGCCAGCGGGGAGAATTTCAAGAGACCCAGTACTTC. Amino acids: CASSQRGEFQETQYF.

The genes are TRBV6-5 and TRBJ1-6; a possible D gene is TRBD1 (6 bases). V was shortened by 10 bases and J by 5 bases, with 12 bases between the two germline ends. CDR1 and CDR2 from the germline V gene are MNHEY and SVGAGI. The CDR3 runs to 13 residues. The CDR3: CATGQQHNSPLHF. DNA for the CDR3: TGTGCCACCGGACAGCAACATAATTCACCCCTCCACTTT.

V is TRBV4-3 and J is TRBJ2-2, with D tentatively TRBD1 or TRBD2 (5 bases each). This CDR3 comprises 18 residues. Germline values: CDR1 LGHNA, CDR2 YSLEER. V was trimmed by 0 bases and J by 5 bases, leaving 19 bases between them. The CDR3 is CASSQDSGAGGPTGELFF. The CDR3, as DNA: TGCGCCAGCAGCCAAGATTCTGGGGCGGGTGGTCCAACCGGGGAGCTGTTTTTT.

This clone is a singleton in its sample. The chain employs TRBV25-1 and TRBJ1-2; D is undetermined. The CDR3 runs to 14 residues. V was pared by 0 bases and J by 2 bases, with 7 bases between. Germline-derived CDR1 and CDR2 are MGHDK and SYGVNS. The CDR3 nucleotides are TGTGCCAGCAGTGAATATTACGGGAACTATGGCTACACCTTC. This sequence encodes CASSEYYGNYGYTF.

The sample holds one count of this clone. The chain uses TRBV5-1 and TRBJ2-2, with 8 bases identical to TRBD2. The CDR3 consists of 18 residues. With V trimmed by 1 base and J by 4 bases, 12 bases remained unmatched. Germline values: CDR1 SGHRS, CDR2 YFSETQ. CDR3 loop: CASSLNGAGVIRTGELFF. CDR3 DNA sequence: TGCGCCAGCAGCTTGAACGGAGCGGGAGTAATACGCACCGGGGAGCTGTTTTTT.

In the case of this clone: This sample also contains other DNA sequences that code for the same CDR3. V is TRBV10-3 and J is TRBJ1-1; D is uncertain. Deletions cut 2 bases from V and 1 base from J, with 8 bases between. This CDR3 spans 14 amino acids. Looked up from germline, CDR1 is ENHRY and CDR2 is SYGVKD. This chain's CDR3 is CAISEEGGNTEAFF. CDR3 DNA: TGTGCCATCAGTGAGGAGGGAGGGAACACTGAAGCTTTCTTT.

This chain uses TRBV7-2 with TRBJ2-6; a possible D gene is TRBD1 (6 bases). Germline CDR1 SGHTA, CDR2 FQGNSA. CDR3 size: 16 residues. V was trimmed by 5 bases and J by 2 bases, leaving 13 bases between them. The CDR3 DNA reads as TGTGCCAGCAGCGTGACAGGCTTAACTGGGGCCAACGTCCTGACTTTC. It yields the protein CASSVTGLTGANVLTF.

The chain combines TRBV5-5 with TRBJ1-1; a weak D match, TRBD1 (5 bases). CDR1 and CDR2 (germline): SGHKS, YYEKEE (reference sequence). The length of the CDR3 is 15 residues. The V gene lost 0 bases and the J gene lost 3 bases, with 12 bases spanning the gap. CDR3 DNA: TGTGCCAGCAGCTTGGGTCCAGGGCGGGACACTGAAGCTTTCTTT. This sequence encodes CASSLGPGRDTEAFF.

As for this clone: Other DNA variants within this sample encode the same CDR3. V and J are TRBV7-9 and TRBJ1-5; D remains ambiguous. This CDR3 comprises 13 residues. Trimming removed 1 base from V and 6 bases from J, with 7 bases in between. In germline, CDR1 is SEHNR, CDR2 FQNEAQ (reference sequence). CDR3 DNA: TGTGCCAGCAGCTTAGTGGAAGGTCAGCCCCAGCATTTT. It codes for CASSLVEGQPQHF.

This clone has only one observation. The chain has TRBV2 and TRBJ1-2; possibly TRBD1 for D (5 bases). Germline V gene data show CDR1 as SNHLY and CDR2 as FYNNEI. V lost 5 bases, J lost 0 bases, and 10 bases lay in between. This CDR3 has 14 residues. CDR3 in amino acids: CASSYDSSNYGYTF. As DNA, the CDR3 is TGTGCCAGCAGTTACGACAGCTCTAACTATGGCTACACCTTC.

The V and J genes are TRBV29-1 and TRBJ2-5; D call uncertain. The DNA end lines up better with TRBJ2-7; the J call may be wrong. The CDR3 is 11 residues long. Per the germline V gene, CDR1 is SQVTM and CDR2 is ANQGSEA. This CDR3 is CSVWGSYEQYF. The CDR3 nucleotides read TGCAGCGTTTGGGGTTCCTACGAGCAGTACTTC.

In the case of this clone: The junction departs from the called germline gene at one end, perhaps through a read error. The identical CDR3 is also encoded by other nucleotide sequences in the sample. The gene calls are TRBV7-7 and TRBJ2-3; a possible D gene is TRBD2 (6 bases). Germline V gives CDR1 SSHAT, CDR2 FNYEAQ (reference sequence). The CDR3 runs to 12 residues. This CDR3 reads CASSLEGGTQYF. The CDR3 region has the DNA TGTGCTAGCAGCTTGGAGGGAGGTACGCAGTATTTT.

J is TRBJ2-1 and V is TRBV18; a weak D match, TRBD2 (6 bases). The CDR3 is made up of 13 amino acids. Germline V gene sequence: CDR1 KGHSH, CDR2 LQKENI. V was shortened by 0 bases and J by 11 bases, with 11 bases between the two germline ends. Here the CDR3 DNA reads TGTGCCAGCTCACCACCGGCGGGGACGAAGCAGTTCTTC. This translates into CASSPPAGTKQFF.

This clone was found once. The genes are TRBV5-1 and TRBJ2-1, with D hard to call. In germline, CDR1 is SGHRS, CDR2 YFSETQ. This CDR3 region has 13 residues. V lost 2 bases to trimming and J lost 11 bases, with 14 bases between them. The chain's CDR3 is CASSFGSLEQQFF. CDR3 nucleotide sequence: TGCGCCAGCAGCTTCGGTTCGCTGGAGCAGCAGTTCTTC.

J is TRBJ2-7 and V is TRBV7-9, with D unclear. The V and J ends lost 0 bases and 6 bases respectively, with 6 bases between them. Germline assignment: CDR1 SEHNR and CDR2 FQNEAQ (reference sequence). This CDR3 region has 12 residues. The CDR3: CASSLADGEQYF. The DNA of the CDR3 is TGTGCCAGCAGCTTAGCTGACGGCGAGCAGTACTTC.

In its sample, this clone was seen once. The chain combines TRBV5-1 with TRBJ2-3; 12 bases are shared with TRBD2. CDR1 is SGHRS and CDR2 is YFSETQ in the germline V gene. CDR3 length: 17 amino acids. The trim removed 4 bases at V and 1 base at J, leaving 7 bases unmatched. CDR3 bases: TGCGCCAGCAGCCAGAGGCTAGCGGGAGGGGGCACAGATACGCAGTATTTT. This codes for CASSQRLAGGGTDTQYF.

This clone was picked up one time. V gene TRBV19 combines with J gene TRBJ2-5; TRBD2 aligns across 14 bases. The CDR3 contains 17 residues. Germline lookup yields CDR1 LNHDA and CDR2 SQIVND (reference sequence). V lost 3 bases to trimming and J lost 6 bases; unmatched junction nucleotides: 9. The CDR3 DNA is TGTGCCAGTAGTATCGCGTGGACTAGCGGGGGGCTAAAGACCCAGTACTTC. It translates to CASSIAWTSGGLKTQYF. Complete variable domain (other parts from reference TRBV19 and TRBJ2-5): DGGITQSPKYLFRKEGQNVTLSCEQNLNHDAMYWYRQDPGQGLRLIYYSQIVNDFQKGDIAEGYSVSREKKESFPLTVTSAQKNPTAFYLCASSIAWTSGGLKTQYFGPGTRLLVL.

The CDR3 DNA sequence: TGTGCCAGCAGCTTAGGGGCCATCTCGGGAGCTCTGGAGACCCAGTACTTC. Translation: CASSLGAISGALETQYF. The V call is TRBV7-8, the J call TRBJ2-5; a weak D match, TRBD2 (6 bases). V was shortened by 1 base and J by 5 bases, with 20 bases between the two germline ends. There are 17 residues in the CDR3. CDR1 SGHVS and CDR2 FQNEAQ come from the germline V gene.

The CDR3 loop reads CASSVAQGADTQYF. In DNA form, the CDR3 reads TGTGCCAGCAGCGTAGCACAGGGGGCAGATACGCAGTATTTT. The V and J genes are TRBV9 and TRBJ2-3, with TRBD1 identical over 8 bases. The V segment lost 0 bases and the J segment 4 bases; nucleotides outside the gene matches: 1. CDR3 size: 14 residues. Germline V CDR1 and CDR2: SGDLS, YYNGEE.

The rearrangement links TRBV30 to TRBJ2-3, with 7 bases matching TRBD1. V was pared by 0 bases and J by 2 bases, with 8 bases of the junction left unmatched. The CDR3 covers 16 residues. Germline assignment: CDR1 GTSNPN and CDR2 SVGIG (reference sequence). The CDR3 protein is CAWSVGDSKLTDTQYF. The DNA for the CDR3 is TGTGCCTGGAGTGTAGGGGACAGCAAACTCACAGATACGCAGTATTTT.

This clone was detected only a few times. Here the CDR3 reads CAWSGLAGAEAFF. Here the CDR3 DNA reads TGTGCCTGGAGTGGTCTAGCAGGGGCTGAAGCTTTCTTT. This chain uses TRBV30 with TRBJ1-1; D may be TRBD1 (6 bases). V lost 1 base, J lost 6 bases, and 12 bases lay in between. In germline, CDR1 is GTSNPN, CDR2 SVGIG (reference sequence). The CDR3 has 13 residues.

The chain recombines TRBV18 with TRBJ2-5; 15 bases are shared with TRBD2. The V and J ends lost 6 bases and 7 bases, in that order; junction bases with no gene match: 15. CDR3 length equals 18 residues. Germline V gives CDR1 KGHSH, CDR2 LQKENI. CDR3 sequence reads: CASSEGLAGGTLPRTQYF. The CDR3 nucleotides are TGTGCCAGCTCCGAGGGACTAGCGGGGGGTACCCTCCCCCGGACCCAGTACTTC.

The chain has TRBV9 and TRBJ2-1; 14 bases line up with TRBD2. Losses at the gene ends were 0 bases for V and 0 bases for J; bases not matched to a gene: 8. CDR3 size: 20 residues. In germline, CDR1 is SGDLS, CDR2 YYNGEE. The CDR3 spells CASSVGMGLAGALSYNEQFF. The CDR3 DNA is TGTGCCAGCAGCGTAGGTATGGGACTAGCGGGAGCCCTCTCCTACAATGAGCAGTTCTTC.

The chain recombines TRBV7-2 with TRBJ1-4; D ambiguous. Germline V gene sequence: CDR1 SGHTA, CDR2 FQGNSA. Trimming removed 5 bases from V and 3 bases from J, with 10 bases in between. The CDR3 is 14 amino acids. For the CDR3, the DNA is TGTGCCAGCAGCGCCTACACTTCTAATGAAAAACTGTTTTTT. This sequence encodes CASSAYTSNEKLFF.

This clone was seen more than once but under ten times. The chain uses TRBV30 and TRBJ1-1, with 7 bases aligning to TRBD1. Germline loops: CDR1 GTSNPN, CDR2 SVGIG (reference sequence). The CDR3 totals 13 residues. V trimming: 4 bases; J trimming: 5 bases; junction bases outside the gene matches: 7. The CDR3 sequence: CAWTRQGGTEAFF. The CDR3 coding sequence is TGTGCCTGGACCCGACAGGGTGGTACTGAAGCTTTCTTT.

The V gene is TRBV5-5, the J gene TRBJ2-7; D gene ambiguous. The CDR3 consists of 12 residues. CDR1 and CDR2 from the germline V gene are SGHKS and YYEKEE (reference sequence). The V and J ends lost 2 bases and 5 bases respectively, with 8 bases between them. The CDR3 is CASSFRSDEQYF. The CDR3 region has the DNA TGTGCCAGCAGCTTTCGGTCCGACGAGCAGTACTTC.